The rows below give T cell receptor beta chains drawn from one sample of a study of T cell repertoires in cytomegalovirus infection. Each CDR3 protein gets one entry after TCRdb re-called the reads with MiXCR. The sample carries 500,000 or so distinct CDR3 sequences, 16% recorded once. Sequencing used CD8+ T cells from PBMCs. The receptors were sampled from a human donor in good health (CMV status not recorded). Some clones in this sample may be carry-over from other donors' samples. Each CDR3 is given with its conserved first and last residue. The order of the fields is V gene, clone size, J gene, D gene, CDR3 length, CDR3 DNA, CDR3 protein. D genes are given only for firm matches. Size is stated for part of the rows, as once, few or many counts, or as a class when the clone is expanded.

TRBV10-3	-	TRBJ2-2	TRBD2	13	TGTGCCATCACTGGGGGGGGTCCCGGGGAGCTGTTTTTT	CAITGGGPGELFF
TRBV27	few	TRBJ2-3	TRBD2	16	TGTGCCAGCAGTACCGCTAGCGGGAGGGCCTTAGATACGCAGTATTTT	CASSTASGRALDTQYF
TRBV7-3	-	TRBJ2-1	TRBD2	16	TGTGCCAGCAGCAGTAGCGGGAGTTACGAATACAATGAGAAGTTCTTC	CASSSSGSYEYNEKFF
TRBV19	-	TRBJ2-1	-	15	TGTGCCAGTAACGGCGGGACCACTTCTTACAATTATCAGTTCTTC	CASNGGTTSYNYQFF
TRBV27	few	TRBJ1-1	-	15	TGTGCCAGCAGTTTATCCCCTGCGGGGGTCGGGGGAGCTTTCTTT	CASSLSPAGVGGAFF
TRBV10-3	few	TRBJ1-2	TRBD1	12	TGTGCCATCAGAGTGGACAGGGATGGCTACACCTTC	CAIRVDRDGYTF
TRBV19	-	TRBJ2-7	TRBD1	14	TGTGCCAGTAGTACTCGGACAGGGACCTACGAGCAGTACTTC	CASSTRTGTYEQYF
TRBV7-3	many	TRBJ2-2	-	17	TGTGCCAGCAGCTTAAACGGGCTAGCAGCGAACACCGGGGAGCTGTTTTTT	CASSLNGLAANTGELFF
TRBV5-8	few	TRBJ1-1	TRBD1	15	TGTGCCAGCAGCTCCGGACAGGGGAAGAACACTGAAGCTTTCTTT	CASSSGQGKNTEAFF
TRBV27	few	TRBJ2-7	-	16	TGTGCCAGCAGTTTAGGGAGCCAGGGAAGGTCCTACGAGCAGTACTTC	CASSLGSQGRSYEQYF
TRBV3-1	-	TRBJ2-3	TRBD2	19	TGTGCCAGCAGTCAGCAAAAAGTCCTAGCGGGGGTTAGCACAGATACGCAGTATTTT	CASSQQKVLAGVSTDTQYF
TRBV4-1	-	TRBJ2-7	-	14	TGCGCCAGCACCCCCTTTGCAGGTGCGGACGAGCAGTACTTC	CASTPFAGADEQYF
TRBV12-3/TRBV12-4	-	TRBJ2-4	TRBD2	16	TGTGCCAGCAGTCACGCAAGACCGGGGGGTAAAAACATTCAGTACTTC	CASSHARPGGKNIQYF
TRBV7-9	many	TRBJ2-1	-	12	-	CASSILVNEQFF
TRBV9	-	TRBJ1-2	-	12	TGTGCCAGCAGCGCTCCGAGGCATGGCTACACCTTC	CASSAPRHGYTF
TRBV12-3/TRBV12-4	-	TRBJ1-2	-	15	TGTGCCAGCAGTTTGGAGCTGGTAGACTACTATGGCTACACCTTC	CASSLELVDYYGYTF
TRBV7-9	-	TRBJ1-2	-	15	TGTGCCAGCAGTCGACAGACGTACATTAACTATGGCTACACCTTC	CASSRQTYINYGYTF
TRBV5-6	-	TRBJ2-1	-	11	TGTGCCAGCAGCTTGGAGGAGGAGCAGTTCTTC	CASSLEEEQFF
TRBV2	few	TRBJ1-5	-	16	TGTGCCAGCAGTGAATCCCCAGGGGCGAGCGGTCAGCCCCAGCATTTT	CASSESPGASGQPQHF
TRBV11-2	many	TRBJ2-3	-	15	TGTGCCAGCAGCTTTTCCCCAGGGAAAACAGATACGCAGTATTTT	CASSFSPGKTDTQYF
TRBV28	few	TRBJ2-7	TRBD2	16	TGTGCCAGCAGTAACCTGCCTGGACTAGCGGACTACGAGCAGTACTTC	CASSNLPGLADYEQYF
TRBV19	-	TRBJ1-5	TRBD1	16	TGTGCCAGTAGTCTCCAGGGGGGGTCAAGCAATCAGCCCCAGCATTTT	CASSLQGGSSNQPQHF
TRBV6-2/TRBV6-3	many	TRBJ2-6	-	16	TGTGCCAGCATTCCTCGAGGGGGAACTGGGGCCAACGTCCTGACTTTC	CASIPRGGTGANVLTF
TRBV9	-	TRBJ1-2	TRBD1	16	TGTGCCAGCAGCGGCCCGAGAAGGGACAGGAACTATGGCTACACCTTC	CASSGPRRDRNYGYTF
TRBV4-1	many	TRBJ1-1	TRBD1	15	TGCGCCAGCAGCAAAAGGGGCACAGGGGGCACTGAAGCTTTCTTT	CASSKRGTGGTEAFF
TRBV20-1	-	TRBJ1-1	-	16	TGCAGTGCTAGAGATGTGACTAGAGGCGTGAACACTGAAGCTTTCTTT	CSARDVTRGVNTEAFF
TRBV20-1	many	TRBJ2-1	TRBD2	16	TGCAGTGCTAGAGCCTATGAAGCGGGAACGTACAATGAGCAGTTCTTC	CSARAYEAGTYNEQFF
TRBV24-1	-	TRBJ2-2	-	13	TGTGCCACCGAGACAGTTCGCACCGGGGAGCTGTTTTTT	CATETVRTGELFF
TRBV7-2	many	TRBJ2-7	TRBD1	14	TGTGCCAGCAGCCCTTGGACAGGGGACTACGAGCAGTACTTC	CASSPWTGDYEQYF
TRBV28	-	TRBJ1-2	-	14	TGTGCCAGCAGTTTAAGGGCCCTTGACTATGGCTACACCTTC	CASSLRALDYGYTF
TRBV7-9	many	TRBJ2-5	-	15	TGTGCCAGCAGCCCCAGGACAGCTCTACAAGAGACCCAGTACTTC	CASSPRTALQETQYF